One sample yielded the 20 T cell receptor beta chains listed below, sequenced in a study of blood T cell repertoires in COVID-19. TCRdb's table, derived via immunoSEQ multiplex PCR, lists solely in-frame clones and lacks some. The data hold about 250,000 clones, with around four fifths observed a single time. The sample was peripheral blood. The receptors here all came from a woman between 65 and 79 years old with acute or convalescent COVID-19.

The chain combines TRBV19 with TRBJ1-2, with D tentatively TRBD1 (5 bases). The germline CDR1 and CDR2 sequences are LNHDA and SQIVND (reference sequence). CDR3 length equals 14 residues. V was cut by 5 bases and J by 0 bases, with 10 bases left in between. In DNA, the CDR3 is TGTGCCAGTAGTTTTCAGACAGCTAACTATGGCTACACCTTC. Protein product: CASSFQTANYGYTF.

The rearrangement joins TRBV6-5 to TRBJ1-6; 7 bases line up with TRBD1. CDR1 is MNHEY and CDR2 is SVGAGI in the germline V gene. This CDR3 is built from 15 residues. J gave up 7 bases and V 6 bases, and 9 bases lay outside the gene matches. In nucleotides, the CDR3 is TGTGCCAGCAGAGCTCTCGACAGGGTAAATTCACCCCTCCACTTT. Translation gives CASRALDRVNSPLHF.

The J gene is TRBJ1-2, the V gene TRBV9; D may be TRBD1 (6 bases). The germline V gene encodes CDR1 SGDLS and CDR2 YYNGEE. Trimming removed 1 base from V and 7 bases from J, with 20 bases in between. This CDR3 is built from 16 residues. CDR3 DNA: TGTGCCAGCAGCGTAAACAGGGCCGGTCGGAGTCGTGGCTACACCTTC. It specifies CASSVNRAGRSRGYTF.

This clone was found once. The chain links TRBV4-3 to TRBJ1-3, with D uncertain. The V gene lost 2 bases and the J gene lost 0 bases, with 8 bases spanning the gap. Per germline, CDR1 LGHNA and CDR2 YSLEER. This CDR3 is 15 amino acids long. The CDR3 here is CASSQQVSSGNTIYF. The CDR3 DNA follows: TGCGCCAGCAGCCAACAGGTCAGCTCTGGAAACACCATATATTTT.

This rearrangement joins TRBV7-2 to TRBJ2-1; 11 bases agree with TRBD2. The CDR3 covers 15 residues. Trimming took 5 bases from V and 7 from J; bases not matched to a gene: 7. Per the germline V gene, CDR1 is SGHTA and CDR2 is FQGNSA. CDR3 sequence: CASSLSSGGRNEQFF. In nucleotides, the CDR3 is TGTGCCAGCAGCCTATCTAGCGGGGGGAGGAATGAGCAGTTCTTC.

The chain uses TRBV5-6 and TRBJ1-2; no firm D call. V lost 5 bases and J 3 bases, leaving 8 bases between the germline ends. Germline values: CDR1 SGHDT, CDR2 YYEEEE. The CDR3 has 12 residues. The CDR3 coding sequence is TGTGCCAGCAGTTCGACTGACTATGGCTACACCTTC. It translates to CASSSTDYGYTF.

This chain links TRBV5-6 with TRBJ2-3, with TRBD2 identical over 8 bases. The germline gives CDR1 SGHDT, CDR2 YYEEEE. The V and J ends lost 4 bases and 2 bases, in that order; junction bases with no gene match: 9. The CDR3 runs 16 residues. This CDR3 is CASSPTAGATTDTQYF. The DNA for the CDR3 is TGTGCCAGCAGCCCCACAGCGGGGGCCACCACAGATACGCAGTATTTT.

This clone was detected once. The chain couples TRBV18 to TRBJ2-2, with 9 bases that match TRBD1. J was trimmed by 6 bases and V by 4 bases; bases with no gene match: 6. The CDR3 is 15 residues long. From germline, CDR1 is KGHSH and CDR2 LQKENI. The CDR3 here is CASSLGQGSAGELFF. CDR3 in DNA: TGTGCCAGCTCACTGGGACAGGGAAGCGCCGGGGAGCTGTTTTTT. The full variable domain, with the rest looked up from reference TRBV18 and TRBJ2-2, is NAGVMQNPRHLVRRRGQEARLRCSPMKGHSHVYWYRQLPEEGLKFMVYLQKENIIDESGMPKERFSAEFPKEGPSILRIQQVVRGDSAAYFCASSLGQGSAGELFFGEGSRLTVL.

In this sample, this clone turned up once. The V gene is TRBV29-1, the J gene TRBJ1-2; the D is unclear. Trimming removed 5 bases from V and 1 base from J, with 8 bases in between. Germline V CDR1 and CDR2: SQVTM, ANQGSEA. The CDR3 consists of 12 residues. The CDR3 loop reads CSVSRDNYGYTF. CDR3 bases: TGCAGCGTTAGCCGGGATAACTATGGCTACACCTTC.

This chain links TRBV5-1 with TRBJ1-4; D might be TRBD1 (6 bases). CDR3 length: 16 amino acids. The germline V and J ends were trimmed by 3 bases and 4 bases, with 16 bases remaining between them. Germline V gene lookup returns CDR1 SGHRS and CDR2 YFSETQ. The CDR3 nucleotides read TGCGCCAGCAGCTCTACAGGGAATGGGGGTAATGAAAAACTGTTTTTT. Its protein is CASSSTGNGGNEKLFF.

The chain uses TRBV6-6 and TRBJ2-1; D is possibly TRBD1 (6 bases). With 5 bases removed from V and 3 bases from J, the gap between germline ends came to 11 bases. The CDR3 consists of 14 residues. Germline CDR1 and CDR2: MNHNY and SVGAGI (reference sequence). This chain's CDR3 is CASSNRVGYNEQFF. Written as DNA, the CDR3 is TGTGCCAGCAGTAACAGGGTTGGCTACAATGAGCAGTTCTTC.

The V call is TRBV29-1, the J call TRBJ1-2, with 11 bases lining up with TRBD1. The trim removed 3 bases at V and 7 bases at J, leaving 7 bases unmatched. The CDR3 consists of 14 residues. Germline V CDR1 and CDR2: SQVTM, ANQGSEA. The CDR3 spells CSVDKDRGLSGYTF. The CDR3 nucleotides are TGCAGCGTTGATAAGGACAGGGGGCTCTCTGGCTACACCTTC.

The chain recombines TRBV7-9 with TRBJ1-2, with D possibly TRBD1 on 6 matching bases. Per the germline V gene, CDR1 is SEHNR and CDR2 is FQNEAQ (reference sequence). V lost 1 base to trimming and J lost 0 bases, with 9 bases between them. This CDR3 has 15 amino acids. DNA of the CDR3: TGTGCCAGCAGCTTAGAACAGGGACCTAACTATGGCTACACCTTC. This sequence encodes CASSLEQGPNYGYTF. Complete variable domain (other parts from reference TRBV7-9 and TRBJ1-2): DTGVSQNPRHKITKRGQNVTFRCDPISEHNRLYWYRQTLGQGPEFLTYFQNEAQLEKSRLLSDRFSAERPKGSFSTLEIQRTEQGDSAMYLCASSLEQGPNYGYTFGSGTRLTVV.

This sequence joins TRBV7-2 and TRBJ1-1; a possible D gene is TRBD1 (6 bases). Germline CDR1 SGHTA, CDR2 FQGNSA. The CDR3 runs 16 residues. V was trimmed by 2 bases and J by 0 bases, leaving 13 bases between them. CDR3 nucleotide sequence: TGTGCCAGCAGCTTACGCCTGGGACAAGTGAACACTGAAGCTTTCTTT. Amino acid sequence: CASSLRLGQVNTEAFF.

The rearrangement links TRBV12-3 or TRBV12-4 to TRBJ1-4; D is undetermined. The V end lost 3 bases, the J end lost 10 bases, and 12 bases lay between the germline ends. The CDR3 totals 13 residues. In nucleotides, the CDR3 is TGTGCCAGCAGTTTTGGGAGGGTCGGAAAACTGTTTTTT. Translation gives CASSFGRVGKLFF.

The genes are TRBV19 and TRBJ2-1; no reliable D call. The CDR3 is 11 amino acids. Germline V CDR1 and CDR2: LNHDA, SQIVND (reference sequence). Trimming removed 7 bases from V and 4 bases from J, with 5 bases in between. CDR3 residues: CASTGYNEQFF. In nucleotides, the CDR3 is TGTGCCAGTACCGGGTACAATGAGCAGTTCTTC.

The chain recombines TRBV11-2 with TRBJ1-4; tentative D call: TRBD1 (5 bases). This CDR3 spans 15 amino acids. The germline V and J ends were trimmed by 5 bases and 2 bases, with 12 bases remaining between them. CDR1 SGHAT and CDR2 FQNNGV come from the germline V gene. CDR3 sequence (DNA): TGTGCCAGCAGCCCCGGGGGGACGACTAATGAAAAACTGTTTTTT. It is translated as CASSPGGTTNEKLFF.

The chain has TRBV7-2 and TRBJ2-3, with D unresolved. Trimming removed 1 base at V and 3 bases at J, with 8 bases between. Germline loops: CDR1 SGHTA, CDR2 FQGNSA. The length of the CDR3 is 14 residues. CDR3 residues: CASSLGLQTDTQYF. The CDR3 coding sequence is TGTGCCAGCAGCTTAGGACTTCAAACAGATACGCAGTATTTT.

The gene calls are TRBV19 and TRBJ1-2; 9 bases match TRBD1. CDR3 size: 14 residues. Germline-derived CDR1 and CDR2 are LNHDA and SQIVND (reference sequence). The V gene end was trimmed by 3 bases and the J gene end by 3 bases; junction bases not matched to a gene: 2. The CDR3 reads CASSITGGYYGYTF. The CDR3 DNA follows: TGTGCCAGTAGTATTACAGGGGGCTACTATGGCTACACCTTC.

V gene TRBV6-4 combines with J gene TRBJ1-6, with a possible D match to TRBD1 (6 bases). Germline assignment: CDR1 MRHNA and CDR2 SNTAGT. This CDR3 is built from 14 residues. V lost 6 bases to trimming and J lost 7 bases, with 13 bases between them. CDR3 in amino acids: CASSPRGQNSPLHF. CDR3 sequence (DNA): TGTGCCAGCAGCCCCAGGGGCCAAAATTCACCCCTCCACTTT.